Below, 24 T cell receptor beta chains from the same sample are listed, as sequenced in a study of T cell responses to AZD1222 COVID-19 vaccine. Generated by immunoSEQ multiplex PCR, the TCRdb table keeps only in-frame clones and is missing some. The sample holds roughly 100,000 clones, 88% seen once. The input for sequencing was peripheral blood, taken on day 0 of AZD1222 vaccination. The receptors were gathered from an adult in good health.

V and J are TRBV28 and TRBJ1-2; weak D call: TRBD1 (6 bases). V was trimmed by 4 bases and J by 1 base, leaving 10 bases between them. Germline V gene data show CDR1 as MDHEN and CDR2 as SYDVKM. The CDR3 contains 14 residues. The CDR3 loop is CASSWGGLNYGYTF. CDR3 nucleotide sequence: TGTGCCAGCAGTTGGGGGGGGCTTAACTATGGCTACACCTTC.

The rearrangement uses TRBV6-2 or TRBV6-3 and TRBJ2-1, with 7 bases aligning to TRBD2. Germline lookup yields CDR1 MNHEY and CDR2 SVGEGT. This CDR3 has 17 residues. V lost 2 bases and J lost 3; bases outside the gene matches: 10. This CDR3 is CASSYGRVAGDYNEQFF. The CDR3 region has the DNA TGTGCCAGCAGTTACGGGCGGGTAGCGGGTGACTACAATGAGCAGTTCTTC.

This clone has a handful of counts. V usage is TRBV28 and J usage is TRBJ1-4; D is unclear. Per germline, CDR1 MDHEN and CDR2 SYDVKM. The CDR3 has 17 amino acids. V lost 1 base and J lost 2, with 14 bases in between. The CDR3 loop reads CASSLYGLGGTNEKLFF. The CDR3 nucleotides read TGTGCCAGCAGTTTATACGGTCTCGGAGGCACTAATGAAAAACTGTTTTTT.

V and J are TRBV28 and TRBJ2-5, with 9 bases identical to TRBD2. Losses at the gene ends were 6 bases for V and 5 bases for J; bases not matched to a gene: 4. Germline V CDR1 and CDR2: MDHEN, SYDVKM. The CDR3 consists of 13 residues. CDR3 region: CASRREGGETQYF. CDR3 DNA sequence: TGTGCCAGCAGGCGGGAGGGCGGGGAGACCCAGTACTTC.

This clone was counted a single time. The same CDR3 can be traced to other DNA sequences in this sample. In DNA, the CDR3 is TGTGCCAGCAGCTCGGGACTCTCCTACGAGCAGTACTTC. Translated, it gives CASSSGLSYEQYF. The J gene is TRBJ2-7, the V gene TRBV7-9, with D possibly TRBD2 on 6 matching bases. Trimming took off 4 bases at V and 0 bases at J, with 7 bases between the two ends. Germline values: CDR1 SEHNR, CDR2 FQNEAQ (reference sequence). The CDR3 runs to 13 residues.

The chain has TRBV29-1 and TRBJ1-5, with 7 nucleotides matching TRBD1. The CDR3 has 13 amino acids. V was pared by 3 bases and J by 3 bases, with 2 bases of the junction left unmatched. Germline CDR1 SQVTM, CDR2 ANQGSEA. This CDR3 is CSVDQGVNQPQHF. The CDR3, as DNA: TGCAGCGTTGATCAGGGGGTCAATCAGCCCCAGCATTTT.

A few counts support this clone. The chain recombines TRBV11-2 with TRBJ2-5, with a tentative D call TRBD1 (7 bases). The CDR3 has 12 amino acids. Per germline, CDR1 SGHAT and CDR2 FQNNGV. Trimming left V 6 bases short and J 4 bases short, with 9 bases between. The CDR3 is CASRRDRETQYF. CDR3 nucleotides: TGTGCCAGCAGGCGGGACAGAGAGACCCAGTACTTC.

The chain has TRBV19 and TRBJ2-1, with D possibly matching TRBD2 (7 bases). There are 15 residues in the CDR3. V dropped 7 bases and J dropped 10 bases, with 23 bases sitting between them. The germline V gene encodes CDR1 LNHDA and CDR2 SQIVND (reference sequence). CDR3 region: CASTHQGRELGEQFF. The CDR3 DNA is TGTGCCAGTACTCACCAGGGGAGGGAACTCGGGGAGCAGTTCTTC.

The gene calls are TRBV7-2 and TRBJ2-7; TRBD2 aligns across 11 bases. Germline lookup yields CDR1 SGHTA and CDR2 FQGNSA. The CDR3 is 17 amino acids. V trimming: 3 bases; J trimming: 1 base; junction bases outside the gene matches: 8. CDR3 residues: CASSFRLAGGLSYEQYF. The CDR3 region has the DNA TGTGCCAGCAGCTTCAGGCTAGCGGGAGGCCTATCCTACGAGCAGTACTTC.

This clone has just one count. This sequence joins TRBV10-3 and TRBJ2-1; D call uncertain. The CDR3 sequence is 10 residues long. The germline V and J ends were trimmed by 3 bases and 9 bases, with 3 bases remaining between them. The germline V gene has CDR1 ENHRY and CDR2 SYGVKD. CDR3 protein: CAISDGEQFF. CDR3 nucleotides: TGTGCCATCAGTGACGGTGAGCAGTTCTTC.

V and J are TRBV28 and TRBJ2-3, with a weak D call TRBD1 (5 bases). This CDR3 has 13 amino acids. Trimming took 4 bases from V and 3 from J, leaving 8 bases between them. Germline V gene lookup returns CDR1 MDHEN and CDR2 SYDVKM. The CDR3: CASSSRVTDTQYF. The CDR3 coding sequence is TGTGCCAGCAGTTCCAGGGTTACAGATACGCAGTATTTT.

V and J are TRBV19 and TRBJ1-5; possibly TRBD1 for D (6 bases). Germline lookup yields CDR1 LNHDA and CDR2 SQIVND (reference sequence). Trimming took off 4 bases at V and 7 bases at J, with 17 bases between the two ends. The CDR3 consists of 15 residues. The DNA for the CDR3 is TGTGCCAGTAGTAGAATTAACAGGGTCGGGCAGCCCCAGCATTTT. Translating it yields CASSRINRVGQPQHF.

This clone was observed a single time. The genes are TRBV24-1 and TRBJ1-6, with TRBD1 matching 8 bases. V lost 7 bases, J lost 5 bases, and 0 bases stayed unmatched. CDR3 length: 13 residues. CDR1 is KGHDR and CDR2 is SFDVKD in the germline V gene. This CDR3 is CATRDRDNSPLHF. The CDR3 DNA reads TGTGCCACCAGGGACAGGGATAATTCACCCCTCCACTTT.

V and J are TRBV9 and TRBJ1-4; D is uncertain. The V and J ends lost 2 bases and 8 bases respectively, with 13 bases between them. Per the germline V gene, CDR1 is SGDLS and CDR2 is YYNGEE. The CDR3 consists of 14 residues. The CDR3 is CASSVDSAEEKLFF. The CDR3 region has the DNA TGTGCCAGCAGCGTTGACTCAGCAGAGGAAAAACTGTTTTTT.

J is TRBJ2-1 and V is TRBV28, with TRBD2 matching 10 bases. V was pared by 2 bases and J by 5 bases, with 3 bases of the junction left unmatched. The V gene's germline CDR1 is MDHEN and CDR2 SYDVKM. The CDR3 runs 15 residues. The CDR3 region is CASSLRLAGDNEQFF. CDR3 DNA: TGTGCCAGCAGTTTACGGCTAGCGGGAGACAATGAGCAGTTCTTC.

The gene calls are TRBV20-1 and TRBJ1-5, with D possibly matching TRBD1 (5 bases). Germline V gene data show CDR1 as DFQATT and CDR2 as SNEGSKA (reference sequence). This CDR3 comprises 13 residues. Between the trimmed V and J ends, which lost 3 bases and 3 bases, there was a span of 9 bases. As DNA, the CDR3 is TGCAGTGCTAGTCTGGGGGTCAATCAGCCCCAGCATTTT. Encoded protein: CSASLGVNQPQHF.

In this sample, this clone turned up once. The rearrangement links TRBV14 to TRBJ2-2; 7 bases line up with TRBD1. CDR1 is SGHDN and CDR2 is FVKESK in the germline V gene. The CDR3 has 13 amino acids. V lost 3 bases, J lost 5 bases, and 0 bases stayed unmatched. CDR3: CASSHRGTGELFF. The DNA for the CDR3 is TGTGCCAGCAGCCACAGGGGGACCGGGGAGCTGTTTTTT.

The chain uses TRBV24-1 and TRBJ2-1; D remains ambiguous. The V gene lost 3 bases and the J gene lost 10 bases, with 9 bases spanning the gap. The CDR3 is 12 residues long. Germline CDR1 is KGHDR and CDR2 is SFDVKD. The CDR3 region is CATSDPKYEQFF. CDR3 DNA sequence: TGTGCCACCAGTGATCCGAAGTACGAGCAGTTCTTC.

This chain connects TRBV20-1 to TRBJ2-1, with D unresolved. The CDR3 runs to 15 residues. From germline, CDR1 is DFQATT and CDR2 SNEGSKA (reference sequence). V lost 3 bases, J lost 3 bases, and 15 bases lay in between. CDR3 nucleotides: TGCAGTGCTAGTCAGGATAACGGAAACTACAATGAGCAGTTCTTC. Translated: CSASQDNGNYNEQFF.

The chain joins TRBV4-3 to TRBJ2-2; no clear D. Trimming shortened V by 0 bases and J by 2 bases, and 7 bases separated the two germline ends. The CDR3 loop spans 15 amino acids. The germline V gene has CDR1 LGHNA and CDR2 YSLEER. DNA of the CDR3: TGCGCCAGCAGCCAAGAGGTGGGAAACACCGGGGAGCTGTTTTTT. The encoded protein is CASSQEVGNTGELFF.

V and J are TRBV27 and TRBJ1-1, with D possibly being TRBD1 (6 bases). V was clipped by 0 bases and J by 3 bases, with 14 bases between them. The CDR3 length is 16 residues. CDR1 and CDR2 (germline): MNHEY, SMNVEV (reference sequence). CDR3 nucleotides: TGTGCCAGCAGTTTATCTCTTGCGGCAGGGGACACTGAAGCTTTCTTT. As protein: CASSLSLAAGDTEAFF.

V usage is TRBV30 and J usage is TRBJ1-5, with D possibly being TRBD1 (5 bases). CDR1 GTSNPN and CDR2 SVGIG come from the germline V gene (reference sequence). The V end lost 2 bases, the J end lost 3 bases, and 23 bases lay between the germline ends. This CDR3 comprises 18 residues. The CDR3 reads CAWSRPAGSVFVNQPQHF. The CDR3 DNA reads TGTGCCTGGAGTCGGCCGGCAGGGTCGGTGTTCGTCAATCAGCCCCAGCATTTT.

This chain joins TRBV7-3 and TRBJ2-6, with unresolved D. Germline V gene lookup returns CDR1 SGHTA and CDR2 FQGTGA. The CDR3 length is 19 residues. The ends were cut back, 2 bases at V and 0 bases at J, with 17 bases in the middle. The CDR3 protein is CASSLRSQVFSSGANVLTF. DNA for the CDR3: TGTGCCAGCAGCTTACGGAGCCAGGTGTTCAGCTCTGGGGCCAACGTCCTGACTTTC.

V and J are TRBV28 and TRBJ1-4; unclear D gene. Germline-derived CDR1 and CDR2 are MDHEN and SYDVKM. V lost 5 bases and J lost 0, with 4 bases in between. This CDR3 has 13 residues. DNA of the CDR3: TGTGCCAGCAGTGGCACAACTAATGAAAAACTGTTTTTT. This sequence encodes CASSGTTNEKLFF. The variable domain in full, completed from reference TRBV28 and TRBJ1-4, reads DVKVTQSSRYLVKRTGEKVFLECVQDMDHENMFWYRQDPGLGLRLIYFSYDVKMKEKGDIPEGYSVSREKKERFSLILESASTNQTSMYLCASSGTTNEKLFFGSGTQLSVL.